Detailed here is one T cell receptor (beta chain). Its antigen is still unknown. These data come from a study of T cell responses to AZD1222 COVID-19 vaccine. Trimming took 6 bases from V and 4 from J; bases not matched to a gene: 3. The CDR3 has 13 amino acids. Germline CDR1 and CDR2: LNHDA and SQIVND (reference sequence). Generated by immunoSEQ multiplex PCR, the TCRdb table keeps only in-frame clones and is missing some. The profile shows approximately 61,000 clones, over 75% of them singletons. Study findings and constraints: Nearly half of unique spike-specific TCRs reportedly avoided B.1.351 and B.1.1.7 mutated regions. Vaccine-related CD4 TCRs covered spike, predominating at 160-218 and 743-854.

This receptor was taken from an adult who received the AZD1222 COVID-19 vaccine. Specimen: peripheral blood, collected 28 days after the second AZD1222 dose. The chain employs TRBV19 and TRBJ2-7, with 10 bases matching TRBD2. This chain's CDR3 is CASRASGSYEQYF. The CDR3 nucleotides are TGTGCCAGTAGGGCTAGCGGGAGTTACGAGCAGTACTTC.